This T cell receptor (beta chain) was observed in a study of cytomegalovirus exposure and HLA in healthy donors. Study conclusions and caveats: Three CMV-associated chains were confirmed in vitro to be specific for CMV antigens. Some TCR beta chains (over 150 of them) were listed as cytomegalovirus-associated. Later, an analysis found that TCR clusters from the first cohort tended to co-occur in the approximately 130 validation repertoires.

In the case of this clone: Its antigen is unknown.

These donors were members of the approximately 110-subject validation cohort, a group separate from the roughly 670-subject first cohort. Some clones are missing from TCRdb's copy, which holds only in-frame ones; the method was immunoSEQ multiplex PCR. Among 100,000 to 150,000 clones listed, under 90% were seen once. Germline V CDR1 and CDR2: MGHRA, YSYEKL. The CDR3 sequence is 16 residues long. V was trimmed by 1 base and J by 0 bases, leaving 10 bases between them. The V call is TRBV4-1, the J call TRBJ2-1; D remains ambiguous. This sequence was found in a woman aged 25 to 45 in good health and CMV-seronegative. The sample comprised PBMCs. CDR3 loop: CASSQGALSSYNEQFF. The CDR3 DNA sequence: TGCGCCAGCAGCCAAGGGGCTTTAAGCTCCTACAATGAGCAGTTCTTC.